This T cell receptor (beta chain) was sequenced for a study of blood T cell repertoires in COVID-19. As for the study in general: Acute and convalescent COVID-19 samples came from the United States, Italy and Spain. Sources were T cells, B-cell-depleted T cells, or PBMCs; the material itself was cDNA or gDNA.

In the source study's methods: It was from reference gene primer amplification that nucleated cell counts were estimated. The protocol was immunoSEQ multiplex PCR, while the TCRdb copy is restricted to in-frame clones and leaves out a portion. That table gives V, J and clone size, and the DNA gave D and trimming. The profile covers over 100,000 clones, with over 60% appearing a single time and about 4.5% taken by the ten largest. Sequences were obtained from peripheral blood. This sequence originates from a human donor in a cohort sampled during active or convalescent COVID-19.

CDR3 in amino acids: CASSSSGSLTEQYF. The CDR3 nucleotides are TGTGCCAGCAGCTCAAGCGGGAGCCTCACCGAGCAGTACTTC. The chain has TRBV11-2 and TRBJ2-7, with 8 bases identical to TRBD2. Germline CDR1 SGHAT, CDR2 FQNNGV. V lost 4 bases to trimming and J lost 6 bases; unmatched junction nucleotides: 8. This CDR3 contains 14 residues.